Sequencing of this T cell receptor (beta chain) was carried out in a study of T cell repertoires in cytomegalovirus infection. Overall study context: Evidence of both CMV infection and a matching HLA type came from public TCR beta signatures. Findings and limits, study-wide: Cumulative frequency of public TCR beta families picked out carriers of CMV plus the relevant HLA.

A single record per CDR3 protein comes from TCRdb applying MiXCR to the reads. The profile shows around 180,000 distinct CDR3 sequences, roughly 19% of them singletons. This clonotype was seen only a few times. Its antigen remains unknown. The CDR3 consists of 13 residues. CDR1 is KGHSH, CDR2 LQKENI, per germline. V gave up 4 bases and J gave up 2 bases, with 6 bases separating them. The chain joins TRBV18 to TRBJ2-1, with D hard to call. Sequences were obtained from PBMCs. This clonotype was sampled from a human donor in good health (CMV status not recorded). Some clones in this sample may be carry-over from other donors' samples. The CDR3 protein is CASSRQPYNEQFF. Here the CDR3 DNA reads TGTGCCAGCTCACGACAACCCTACAATGAGCAGTTCTTC.